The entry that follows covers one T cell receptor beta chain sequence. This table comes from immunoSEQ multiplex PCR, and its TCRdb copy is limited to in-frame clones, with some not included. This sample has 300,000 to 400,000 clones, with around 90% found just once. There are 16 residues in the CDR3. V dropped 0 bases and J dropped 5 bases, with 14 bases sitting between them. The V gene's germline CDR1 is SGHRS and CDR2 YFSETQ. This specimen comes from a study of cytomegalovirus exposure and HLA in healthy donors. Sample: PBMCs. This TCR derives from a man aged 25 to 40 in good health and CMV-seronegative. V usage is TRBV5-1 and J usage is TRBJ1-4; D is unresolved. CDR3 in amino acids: CASSLVPRSQNEKLFF. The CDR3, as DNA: TGCGCCAGCAGCTTGGTGCCACGGAGCCAAAATGAAAAACTGTTTTTT.